This T cell receptor beta chain was identified in a study of T cells after yellow fever vaccination. Overall study findings and caveats: One caveat is that FACS-sorted repertoires could contain abundant clonotypes contaminating from the bulk population. Reappearance after the booster was seen for most primary-vaccination clones, at approximately 97% CD4 and 80% to 90% CD8.

By 5'RACE template switching, TCR cDNA was produced, with a universal primer site and UMIs added in the process. TCRdb re-analysed the 5' RACE reads in MiXCR, keeping a single row per CDR3 protein. The sample consists of approximately 550,000 distinct CDR3 sequences, roughly 12% of them appearing once. This clonotype was counted only a few times. Antigen unknown. Germline V lookup: CDR1 DFQATT, CDR2 SNEGSKA (reference sequence). CDR3 length: 15 residues. The J segment lost 5 bases and the V segment lost 1 base, leaving 7 bases of the junction unmatched. This receptor was taken from a man aged 30-40 years who received the YFV17D yellow fever vaccine. The source material was PBMCs, sampled on the day of the yellow fever booster vaccination. The chain links TRBV20-1 to TRBJ2-3, with TRBD2 identical over 9 bases. CDR3 in DNA: TGCAGTGCTAGAGCCGCTAGCGGGACGATAGATACGCAGTATTTT. Protein sequence: CSARAASGTIDTQYF.